This is a list of T cell receptor beta chains from one sample in a study of Ad26.COV2.S vaccination and SARS-CoV-2 variants. The repertoire was sequenced with immunoSEQ multiplex PCR; TCRdb's copy has only in-frame clones and lacks some. The sample shows some 520,000 clones, roughly nine tenths of them seen only once. This specimen was peripheral blood, taken in a trial of Ad26.COV2.S vaccine versus placebo. The origin of the receptors is a person between 18 and 60 years old who received the Ad26.COV2.S COVID-19 vaccine or a placebo. CDR3s include the opening cysteine and the closing phenylalanine or tryptophan. The order of the fields is D gene, clone size, CDR3 length, V gene, J gene, CDR3 protein, CDR3 DNA. The D gene is left open where the match is weak. Size is stated for part of the rows, as once, few or many counts, or as a class when the clone is expanded.

d_gene: NA
abundance: NA
len: 13
v_gene: TRBV7-3
j_gene: TRBJ2-3
CDR3aa: CASSYTQSSTQYF
CDR3nt: TGTGCCAGCAGCTACACCCAAAGTAGCACGCAGTATTTT

d_gene: TRBD1
abundance: NA
len: 16
v_gene: TRBV28
j_gene: TRBJ1-5
CDR3aa: CASSSLWTGGNQPQHF
CDR3nt: TGTGCCAGCAGTTCCTTGTGGACAGGGGGCAATCAGCCCCAGCATTTT

d_gene: NA
abundance: few
len: 14
v_gene: TRBV7-9
j_gene: TRBJ1-1
CDR3aa: CASSRDTRETEAFF
CDR3nt: TGTGCCAGCAGCCGGGACACCCGGGAGACTGAAGCTTTCTTT

d_gene: TRBD2
abundance: NA
len: 19
v_gene: TRBV6-2/TRBV6-3
j_gene: TRBJ2-5
CDR3aa: CASSYSISPMAGGEETQYF
CDR3nt: TGTGCCAGCAGTTACTCGATATCGCCCATGGCGGGAGGAGAGGAGACCCAGTACTTC

d_gene: NA
abundance: once
len: 14
v_gene: TRBV5-1
j_gene: TRBJ2-5
CDR3aa: CASSSRVVEETQYF
CDR3nt: TGCGCCAGCAGCTCCAGGGTTGTTGAAGAGACCCAGTACTTC

d_gene: TRBD2
abundance: NA
len: 14
v_gene: TRBV6-2/TRBV6-3
j_gene: TRBJ2-7
CDR3aa: CASTPAREGAEQYF
CDR3nt: TGTGCCAGCACCCCAGCGCGGGAGGGAGCCGAGCAGTACTTC

d_gene: TRBD1
abundance: once
len: 14
v_gene: TRBV5-1
j_gene: TRBJ2-1
CDR3aa: CASSLDRGYGEQFF
CDR3nt: TGCGCCAGCAGCTTGGACAGGGGATATGGTGAGCAGTTCTTC

d_gene: NA
abundance: many
len: 14
v_gene: TRBV6-2/TRBV6-3
j_gene: TRBJ2-7
CDR3aa: CASSPPPGVGEQYF
CDR3nt: TGTGCCAGCAGCCCCCCCCCAGGAGTCGGGGAGCAGTACTTC

d_gene: NA
abundance: few
len: 16
v_gene: TRBV27
j_gene: TRBJ2-1
CDR3aa: CASSRLGGQSYNEQFF
CDR3nt: TGTGCCAGCAGTCGACTCGGGGGGCAATCCTACAATGAGCAGTTCTTC

d_gene: NA
abundance: NA
len: 17
v_gene: TRBV27
j_gene: TRBJ2-1
CDR3aa: CASRLISGPSSYNEQFF
CDR3nt: TGTGCCAGCAGGTTAATTAGCGGTCCTAGCTCCTACAATGAGCAGTTCTTC

d_gene: NA
abundance: NA
len: 15
v_gene: TRBV19
j_gene: TRBJ1-1
CDR3aa: CASSERQDPNTEAFF
CDR3nt: TGTGCCAGTAGTGAAAGACAGGACCCAAACACTGAAGCTTTCTTT

d_gene: TRBD2
abundance: once
len: 14
v_gene: TRBV13
j_gene: TRBJ2-5
CDR3aa: CASSLGRPSGTQYF
CDR3nt: TGTGCCAGCAGCTTAGGCCGGCCTAGCGGGACCCAGTACTTC

d_gene: NA
abundance: NA
len: 15
v_gene: TRBV18
j_gene: TRBJ2-1
CDR3aa: CASSRRQGTVDEQFF
CDR3nt: TGTGCCAGCTCACGCCGCCAGGGAACGGTCGATGAGCAGTTCTTC

d_gene: NA
abundance: NA
len: 14
v_gene: TRBV24-1
j_gene: TRBJ1-4
CDR3aa: CATIRASTNEKLFF
CDR3nt: TGTGCCACCATAAGGGCCTCCACTAATGAAAAACTGTTTTTT

d_gene: NA
abundance: NA
len: 16
v_gene: TRBV6-5
j_gene: TRBJ2-5
CDR3aa: CASSYSGRGTQETQYF
CDR3nt: TGTGCCAGCAGTTACTCGGGCAGAGGGACCCAAGAGACCCAGTACTTC

d_gene: NA
abundance: NA
len: 14
v_gene: TRBV2
j_gene: TRBJ2-3
CDR3aa: CASSVRQGTDTQYF
CDR3nt: TGTGCCAGCAGTGTTCGGCAGGGCACAGATACGCAGTATTTT